This passage covers 21 T cell receptor beta chains from one sample sequenced in a study of T cells after yellow fever vaccination. MiXCR was run by TCRdb on the 5' RACE reads, yielding one entry per CDR3 protein. Of 45,000 to 65,000 distinct CDR3 sequences in the sample, about 6.6% were seen once. Sequencing used CD8+ T cells not binding an NS4B(214-222) dextramer, sorted from PBMCs, obtained around 45 days after the first yellow fever vaccination. These receptors came from a young man who received the YFV17D yellow fever vaccine.

Details on this clonotype: This may arise from a read error, as a much more abundant clone is one base away. V and J are TRBV5-6 and TRBJ2-1; 7 positions agree with TRBD1. V lost 7 bases and J lost 7; bases outside the gene matches: 8. Germline V gene lookup returns CDR1 SGHDT and CDR2 YYEEEE. The CDR3 contains 13 residues. In DNA form, the CDR3 reads TGTGCCAGCGTACTAACAGGGGATAATGAGCAGTTCTTC. It translates to CASVLTGDNEQFF.

The chain links TRBV5-4 to TRBJ1-2; 9 bases map to TRBD1. The J segment lost 5 bases and the V segment lost 4 bases, leaving 6 bases of the junction unmatched. The germline V gene has CDR1 SGHNT and CDR2 YYREEE (reference sequence). This CDR3 has 14 residues. CDR3 DNA sequence: TGTGCCAGCAGCAGCCCGGGACAGGGTTATGGCTACACCTTC. This encodes CASSSPGQGYGYTF.

This clonotype has ten or more counts. J is TRBJ1-6 and V is TRBV9; D gene uncertain. CDR1 is SGDLS, CDR2 YYNGEE, per germline. Trimming cost V 0 bases and J 13 bases, with 8 bases left between them. The CDR3 has 12 amino acids. DNA for the CDR3: TGTGCCAGCAGCGTAGGTTTCCCGCCCCTCCACTTT. It specifies CASSVGFPPLHF.

This clonotype was seen at least ten times. The chain uses TRBV7-9 and TRBJ2-1; 8 positions agree with TRBD2. The V gene end was trimmed by 5 bases and the J gene end by 10 bases; junction bases not matched to a gene: 7. CDR1 and CDR2 (germline): SEHNR, FQNEAQ (reference sequence). CDR3 size: 13 residues. For the CDR3, the DNA is TGTGCCAGCAGCCCGGGGGGGGCTTGGGAGCAGTTCTTC. Translation: CASSPGGAWEQFF.

This clonotype was seen repeatedly, ten times or more. V is TRBV4-1 and J is TRBJ2-2, with 7 bases lining up with TRBD1. Unmatched junction bases numbered 9, after V lost 6 bases and J lost 5 bases. Germline V gives CDR1 MGHRA, CDR2 YSYEKL. This CDR3 has 15 residues. The CDR3 protein is CASSEGGGRTGELFF. Here the CDR3 DNA reads TGCGCCAGCAGTGAAGGGGGCGGAAGAACCGGGGAGCTGTTTTTT.

This chain joins TRBV6-5 and TRBJ2-1; the match to TRBD2 covers 11 bases. Germline CDR1 and CDR2: MNHEY and SVGAGI. The V gene end was trimmed by 0 bases and the J gene end by 4 bases; junction bases not matched to a gene: 11. The CDR3 runs 19 residues. The CDR3 protein is CASSYSSGTSGDRYNEQFF. The CDR3 nucleotides are TGTGCCAGCAGTTACTCATCCGGGACTAGCGGCGACCGGTACAATGAGCAGTTCTTC.

This chain links TRBV7-9 with TRBJ2-5; D gene unclear. Trimming shortened V by 5 bases and J by 0 bases, and 7 bases separated the two germline ends. The CDR3 is made up of 13 amino acids. The V gene's germline CDR1 is SEHNR and CDR2 FQNEAQ (reference sequence). The CDR3 region has the DNA TGTGCCAGCAGCCCGCCGAACCAAGAGACCCAGTACTTC. Residues: CASSPPNQETQYF.

This clonotype has a handful of counts. The rearrangement links TRBV27 to TRBJ1-5; D is undetermined. The V gene's germline CDR1 is MNHEY and CDR2 SMNVEV (reference sequence). This CDR3 spans 14 amino acids. The V gene lost 1 base and the J gene lost 5 bases, with 9 bases spanning the gap. The DNA of the CDR3 is TGTGCCAGCAGTTTATATCCTAGAGATCAGCCCCAGCATTTT. This codes for CASSLYPRDQPQHF.

This clonotype was seen only a few times. CDR3 loop: CASSPRTTYEQYF. DNA for the CDR3: TGTGCCAGCAGCCCTCGGACTACCTACGAGCAGTACTTC. The V gene is TRBV7-9, the J gene TRBJ2-7, with TRBD2 as a possible D gene (6 bases). Germline V gene lookup returns CDR1 SEHNR and CDR2 FQNEAQ (reference sequence). The V end lost 5 bases, the J end lost 2 bases, and 10 bases lay between the germline ends. The CDR3 consists of 13 residues.

In this sample, this clonotype turned up many times. This chain joins TRBV12-3 or TRBV12-4 and TRBJ1-2; D not certain. The CDR3 has 13 residues. V was cut by 5 bases and J by 4 bases, with 11 bases left in between. The CDR3, as DNA: TGTGCCAGCAGTGCAAGCTGGGTCTATGGCTACACCTTC. This translates into CASSASWVYGYTF.

This chain joins TRBV29-1 and TRBJ2-7; 8 bases agree with TRBD1. The trim removed 7 bases at V and 3 bases at J, leaving 5 bases unmatched. This CDR3 has 12 amino acids. Germline V gene data show CDR1 as SQVTM and CDR2 as ANQGSEA. The CDR3 nucleotides read TGCAGCGCTCCGGGACAGGACTACGAGCAGTACTTC. Encoded protein: CSAPGQDYEQYF.

This clonotype was observed many times. The V and J genes are TRBV4-3 and TRBJ2-1; TRBD1 aligns across 10 bases. The CDR3 loop spans 15 amino acids. The germline CDR1 and CDR2 sequences are LGHNA and YSLEER. V shed 0 bases and J 8 bases; nucleotides not matched to a gene: 4. CDR3 sequence reads: CASSQEGQGWDEQFF. In DNA form, the CDR3 reads TGCGCCAGCAGCCAAGAGGGACAGGGGTGGGATGAGCAGTTCTTC.

This clonotype was seen more than once but under ten times. The V gene is TRBV15, the J gene TRBJ2-1, with D maybe TRBD1 (6 bases). Germline V CDR1 and CDR2: LNHNV, YYDKDF (reference sequence). The CDR3 contains 15 residues. Trimming stripped 0 bases from V and 7 bases from J, with 13 bases between. CDR3 DNA sequence: TGTGCCACCAGCAGAGATCGGGGTCAGGGGAATGAGCAGTTCTTC. Protein sequence: CATSRDRGQGNEQFF.

The chain joins TRBV7-9 to TRBJ1-4; 7 nucleotides align to TRBD1. The V segment lost 8 bases and the J segment 12 bases; nucleotides outside the gene matches: 6. Germline CDR1 SEHNR, CDR2 FQNEAQ (reference sequence). This CDR3 spans 11 amino acids. The CDR3 sequence is CASGDDRELFF. DNA of the CDR3: TGTGCCAGCGGAGACGACAGGGAACTGTTTTTT.

The rearrangement joins TRBV11-2 to TRBJ1-5; D unclear. CDR1 is SGHAT and CDR2 is FQNNGV in the germline V gene. V dropped 0 bases and J dropped 4 bases, with 13 bases sitting between them. CDR3 length equals 16 residues. As DNA, the CDR3 is TGTGCCAGCAGCTTAGATGCCGGGGTAGGAAATCAGCCCCAGCATTTT. Translation: CASSLDAGVGNQPQHF.

This clonotype was detected ten times or more. V and J are TRBV24-1 and TRBJ1-2, with 8 bases fitting TRBD1. There are 14 residues in the CDR3. With V trimmed by 3 bases and J by 5 bases, 4 bases remained unmatched. Germline-derived CDR1 and CDR2 are KGHDR and SFDVKD. The CDR3 nucleotides are TGTGCCACCAGTGATCAGGACAGGGATTATGGCTACACCTTC. Translated: CATSDQDRDYGYTF.

This clonotype came up a few times. The chain joins TRBV28 to TRBJ2-3, with 9 bases aligning to TRBD2. CDR1 and CDR2 from the germline V gene are MDHEN and SYDVKM. The CDR3 has 16 residues. V lost 0 bases to trimming and J lost 2 bases; unmatched junction nucleotides: 3. CDR3 DNA sequence: TGTGCCAGCAGTTTATGGCTAGCGGGGATCACAGATACGCAGTATTTT. This gives the protein CASSLWLAGITDTQYF.

This clonotype was seen a handful of times. V is TRBV11-2 and J is TRBJ2-7; maybe TRBD2 (6 bases). The length of the CDR3 is 14 residues. CDR1 and CDR2 (germline): SGHAT, FQNNGV. The germline V and J ends were trimmed by 4 bases and 3 bases, with 13 bases remaining between them. CDR3 residues: CASSSSGLLYEQYF. CDR3 nucleotide sequence: TGTGCCAGCAGCTCCTCGGGACTGCTCTACGAGCAGTACTTC.

This rearrangement joins TRBV29-1 to TRBJ2-5, with D possibly TRBD2 on 6 matching bases. Trimming cost V 4 bases and J 1 base, with 10 bases left between them. The CDR3 has 13 amino acids. Germline V gene sequence: CDR1 SQVTM, CDR2 ANQGSEA. The CDR3 DNA is TGCAGCGTTGGGTCGGGACTCCAAGAGACCCAGTACTTC. Its translation: CSVGSGLQETQYF.

The rearrangement uses TRBV5-1 and TRBJ2-1; D gene unclear. V lost 4 bases, J lost 7 bases, and 12 bases lay in between. CDR1 is SGHRS and CDR2 is YFSETQ in the germline V gene. The CDR3 runs to 13 residues. Written as DNA, the CDR3 is TGCGCCAGCAGCGCTGACATGGAGAATGAGCAGTTCTTC. This codes for CASSADMENEQFF.

This chain joins TRBV6-5 and TRBJ1-1; 11 nucleotides align to TRBD1. The CDR3 length is 14 residues. V lost 2 bases to trimming and J lost 4 bases; unmatched junction nucleotides: 0. CDR1 is MNHEY, CDR2 SVGAGI, per germline. DNA for the CDR3: TGTGCCAGCAGTTACGGGACAGGGGGCACTGAAGCTTTCTTT. As protein: CASSYGTGGTEAFF.